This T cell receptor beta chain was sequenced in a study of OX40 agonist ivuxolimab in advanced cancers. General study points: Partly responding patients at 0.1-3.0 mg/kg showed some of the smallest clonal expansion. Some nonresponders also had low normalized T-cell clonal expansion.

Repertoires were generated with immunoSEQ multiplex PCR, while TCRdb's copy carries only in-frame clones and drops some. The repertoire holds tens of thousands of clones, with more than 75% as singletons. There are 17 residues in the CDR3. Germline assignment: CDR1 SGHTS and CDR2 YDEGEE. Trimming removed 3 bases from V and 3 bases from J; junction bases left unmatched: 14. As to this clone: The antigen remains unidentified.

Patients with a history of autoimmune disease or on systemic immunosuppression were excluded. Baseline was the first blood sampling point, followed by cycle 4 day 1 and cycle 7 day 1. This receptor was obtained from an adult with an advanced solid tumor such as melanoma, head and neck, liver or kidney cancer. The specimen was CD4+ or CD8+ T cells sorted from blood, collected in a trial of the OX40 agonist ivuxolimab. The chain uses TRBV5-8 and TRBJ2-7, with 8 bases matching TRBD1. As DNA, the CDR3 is TGTGCCAGCAGCTCCGTCGGACAGGGCTTTCCCCACTACGAGCAGTACTTC. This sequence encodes CASSSVGQGFPHYEQYF.